The clone carrying this T cell receptor (beta chain) was picked up many times. This record belongs to a study of T cells of healthy individuals. This CDR3 has 22 residues. Per germline, CDR1 MNHEY and CDR2 SVGEGT. Trimming shortened V by 3 bases and J by 0 bases, and 33 bases separated the two germline ends. TCRdb recomputed calls from the 5' RACE reads with MiXCR, one row per CDR3 protein. The sample comprises 65,000 to 95,000 distinct CDR3 sequences, roughly 5.1% of which are singletons, and around 6.9% rests with the top ten. The chain links TRBV6-2 or TRBV6-3 to TRBJ2-7; the D gene could be TRBD1 or TRBD2 (5 bases each). The clonotype comes from a female donor in good health. The CDR3 nucleotides are TGTGCCAGCAGTTATTCCCTGGATGCACATCACGGAGAGGGGTCCGGCTCCTACGAGCAGTACTTC. Translation: CASSYSLDAHHGEGSGSYEQYF.